The TCR beta chain described here comes from a study of early T cells in non-severe SARS-CoV-2 infection. Across the study: Chains stayed unpaired after sequencing of bulk RNA from unsorted whole blood.

V shed 2 bases and J shed 7 bases, with 8 bases lying between them. Germline V gene lookup returns CDR1 SGHTA and CDR2 FQGNSA. The CDR3 totals 12 residues. The table lists this clonotype with many counts. The antigen is not known. cDNA molecules, individually, were tagged with unique molecular identifiers. TCRdb called the 5' RACE reads again in MiXCR, with one record for every CDR3 protein. The repertoire holds 65,000 to 75,000 distinct CDR3 sequences, with 9.5% to 13% as singletons. Study-level results: CD4 and private specificities were missed by VDJdb matching, which favored anti-spike CD8 responses.

The sample consisted of whole blood. The clonotype was recovered from an adult who was a healthcare worker with PCR-confirmed SARS-CoV-2 infection or an uninfected control (not recorded which). The genes are TRBV7-2 and TRBJ2-5; D perhaps matches TRBD2 (5 bases). The CDR3 coding sequence is TGTGCCAGCAGCTTATACGCGGGGACCCAGTACTTC. It encodes CASSLYAGTQYF.